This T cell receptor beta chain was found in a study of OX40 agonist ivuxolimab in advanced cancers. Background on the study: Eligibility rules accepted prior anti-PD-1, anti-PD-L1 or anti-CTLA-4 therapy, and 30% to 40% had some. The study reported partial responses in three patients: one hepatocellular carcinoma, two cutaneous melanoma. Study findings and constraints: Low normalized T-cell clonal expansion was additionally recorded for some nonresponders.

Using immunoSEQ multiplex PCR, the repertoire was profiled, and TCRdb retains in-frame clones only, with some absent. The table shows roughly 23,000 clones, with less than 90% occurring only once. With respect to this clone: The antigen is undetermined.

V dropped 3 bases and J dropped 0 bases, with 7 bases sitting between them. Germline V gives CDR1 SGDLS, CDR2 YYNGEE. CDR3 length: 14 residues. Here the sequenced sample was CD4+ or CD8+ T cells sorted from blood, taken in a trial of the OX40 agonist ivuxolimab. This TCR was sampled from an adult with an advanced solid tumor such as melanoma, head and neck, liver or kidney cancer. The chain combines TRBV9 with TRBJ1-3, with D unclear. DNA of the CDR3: TGTGCCAGCAGCGAGCCTTCCTCTGGAAACACCATATATTTT. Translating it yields CASSEPSSGNTIYF.